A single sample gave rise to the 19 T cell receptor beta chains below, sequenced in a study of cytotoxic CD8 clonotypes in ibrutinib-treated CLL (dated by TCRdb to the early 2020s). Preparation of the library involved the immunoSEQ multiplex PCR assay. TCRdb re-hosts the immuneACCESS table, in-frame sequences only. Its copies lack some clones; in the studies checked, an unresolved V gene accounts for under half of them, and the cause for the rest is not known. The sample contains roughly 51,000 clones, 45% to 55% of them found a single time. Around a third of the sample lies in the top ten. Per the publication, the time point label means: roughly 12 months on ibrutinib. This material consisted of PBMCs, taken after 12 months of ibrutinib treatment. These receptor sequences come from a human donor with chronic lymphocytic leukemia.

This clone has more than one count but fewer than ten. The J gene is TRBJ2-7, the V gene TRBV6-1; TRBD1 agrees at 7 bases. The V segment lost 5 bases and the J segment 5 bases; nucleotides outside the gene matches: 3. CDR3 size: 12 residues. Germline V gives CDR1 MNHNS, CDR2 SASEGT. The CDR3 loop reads CASSPTGHEQYF. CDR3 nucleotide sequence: TGTGCCAGCAGTCCGACAGGGCACGAGCAGTACTTC.

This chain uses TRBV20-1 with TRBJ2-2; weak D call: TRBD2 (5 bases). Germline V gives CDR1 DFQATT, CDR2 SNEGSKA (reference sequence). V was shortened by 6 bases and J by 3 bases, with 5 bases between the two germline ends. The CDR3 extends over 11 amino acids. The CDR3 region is CSAADTGELFF. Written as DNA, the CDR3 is TGCAGTGCAGCGGACACCGGGGAGCTGTTTTTT.

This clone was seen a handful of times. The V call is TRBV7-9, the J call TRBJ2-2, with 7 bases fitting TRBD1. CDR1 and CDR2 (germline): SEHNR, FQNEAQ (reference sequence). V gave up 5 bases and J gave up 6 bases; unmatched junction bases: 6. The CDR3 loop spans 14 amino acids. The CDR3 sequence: CASSVTTGPGELFF. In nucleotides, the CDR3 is TGTGCCAGCAGCGTTACGACAGGGCCCGGGGAGCTGTTTTTT. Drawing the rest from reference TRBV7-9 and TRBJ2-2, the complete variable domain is DTGVSQNPRHKITKRGQNVTFRCDPISEHNRLYWYRQTLGQGPEFLTYFQNEAQLEKSRLLSDRFSAERPKGSFSTLEIQRTEQGDSAMYLCASSVTTGPGELFFGEGSRLTVL.

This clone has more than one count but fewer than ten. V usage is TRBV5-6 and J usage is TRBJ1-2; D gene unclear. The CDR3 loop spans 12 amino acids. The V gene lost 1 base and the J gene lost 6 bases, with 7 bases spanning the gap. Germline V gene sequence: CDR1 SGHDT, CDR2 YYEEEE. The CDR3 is CASSLRRDGYTF. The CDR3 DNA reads TGTGCCAGCAGCTTGCGGAGGGATGGCTACACCTTC.

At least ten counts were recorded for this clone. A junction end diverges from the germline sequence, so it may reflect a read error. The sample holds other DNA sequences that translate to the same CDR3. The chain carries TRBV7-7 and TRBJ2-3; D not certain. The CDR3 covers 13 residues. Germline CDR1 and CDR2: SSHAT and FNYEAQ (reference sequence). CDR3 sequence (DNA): TGTGCTAGCAGCTTAAGTGGTACAGATACGCAGTATTTT. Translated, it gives CASSLSGTDTQYF.

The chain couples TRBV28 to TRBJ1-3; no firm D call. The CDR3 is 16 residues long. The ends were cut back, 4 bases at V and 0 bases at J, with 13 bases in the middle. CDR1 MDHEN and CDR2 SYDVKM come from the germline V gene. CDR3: CASSSGILISGNTIYF. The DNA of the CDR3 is TGTGCCAGCAGTTCCGGGATCTTAATCTCTGGAAACACCATATATTTT.

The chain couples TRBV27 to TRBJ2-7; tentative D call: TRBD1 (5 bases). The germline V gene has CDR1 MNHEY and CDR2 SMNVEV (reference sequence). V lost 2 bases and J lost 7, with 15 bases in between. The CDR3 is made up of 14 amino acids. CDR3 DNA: TGTGCCAGCAGTTTACAGGGTGGGATAGGGGAGCAGTACTTC. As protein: CASSLQGGIGEQYF.

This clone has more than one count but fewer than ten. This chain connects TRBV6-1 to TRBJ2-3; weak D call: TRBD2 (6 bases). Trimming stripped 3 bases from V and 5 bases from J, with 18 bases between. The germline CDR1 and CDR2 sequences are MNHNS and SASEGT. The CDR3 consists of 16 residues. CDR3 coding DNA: TGTGCCAGCAGTGAGCCCGGGAGAGGGAAGAGAGATACGCAGTATTTT. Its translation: CASSEPGRGKRDTQYF.

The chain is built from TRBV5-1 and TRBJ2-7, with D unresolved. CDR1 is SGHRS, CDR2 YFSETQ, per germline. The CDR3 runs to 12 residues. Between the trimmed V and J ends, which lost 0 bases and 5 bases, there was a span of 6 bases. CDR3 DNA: TGCGCCAGCAGCTTGGCAGAGCACGAGCAGTACTTC. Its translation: CASSLAEHEQYF. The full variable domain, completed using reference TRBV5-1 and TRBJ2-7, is KAGVTQTPRYLIKTRGQQVTLSCSPISGHRSVSWYQQTPGQGLQFLFEYFSETQRNKGNFPGRFSGRQFSNSRSEMNVSTLELGDSALYLCASSLAEHEQYFGPGTRLTVT.

The CDR3 bases are TGTGCCAGCAGCTTGGTTATTGGACTAGCGGGAGATGAGCAGTTCTTC. Its protein product is CASSLVIGLAGDEQFF. The rearrangement links TRBV5-4 to TRBJ2-1; 13 bases line up with TRBD2. This CDR3 is 16 amino acids long. Germline CDR1 and CDR2: SGHNT and YYREEE (reference sequence). J gave up 8 bases and V 0 bases, and 5 bases lay outside the gene matches.

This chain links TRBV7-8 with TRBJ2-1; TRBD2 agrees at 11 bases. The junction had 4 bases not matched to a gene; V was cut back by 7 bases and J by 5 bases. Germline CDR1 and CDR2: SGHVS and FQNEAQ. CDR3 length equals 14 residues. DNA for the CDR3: TGTGCCAGCAACCCACTAGCGGGAGACAATGAGCAGTTCTTC. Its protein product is CASNPLAGDNEQFF. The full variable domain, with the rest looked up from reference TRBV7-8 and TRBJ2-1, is GAGVSQSPRYKVAKRGQDVALRCDPISGHVSLFWYQQALGQGPEFLTYFQNEAQLDKSGLPSDRFFAERPEGSVSTLKIQRTQQEDSAVYLCASNPLAGDNEQFFGPGTRLTVL.

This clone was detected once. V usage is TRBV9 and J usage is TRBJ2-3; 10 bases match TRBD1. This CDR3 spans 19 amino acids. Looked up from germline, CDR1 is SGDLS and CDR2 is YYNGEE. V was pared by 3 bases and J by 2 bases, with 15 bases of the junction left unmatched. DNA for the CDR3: TGTGCCAGCAGCGGGGGACAGGGGAGAGGGTGGGGAATCACAGATACGCAGTATTTT. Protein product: CASSGGQGRGWGITDTQYF.

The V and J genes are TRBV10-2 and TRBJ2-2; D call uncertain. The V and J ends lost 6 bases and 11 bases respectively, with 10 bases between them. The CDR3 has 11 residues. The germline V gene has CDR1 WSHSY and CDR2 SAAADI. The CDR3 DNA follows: TGCGCCAGCAGCTCCCACCCTGAGCTGTTTTTT. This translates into CASSSHPELFF.

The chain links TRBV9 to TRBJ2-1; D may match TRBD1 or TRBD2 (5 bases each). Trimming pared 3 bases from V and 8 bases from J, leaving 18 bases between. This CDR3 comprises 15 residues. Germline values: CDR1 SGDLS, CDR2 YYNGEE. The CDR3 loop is CASSASGTRLDEQFF. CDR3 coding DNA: TGTGCCAGCAGCGCTTCCGGGACCAGACTCGATGAGCAGTTCTTC.

The CDR3 DNA reads as TGTGCCAGCGGATCCAGGACCAAAGATGAGACCCAGTACTTC. It translates to CASGSRTKDETQYF. The V gene is TRBV2, the J gene TRBJ2-5; unclear D gene. This CDR3 contains 14 residues. V lost 8 bases, J lost 5 bases, and 18 bases lay in between. Germline V gives CDR1 SNHLY, CDR2 FYNNEI.

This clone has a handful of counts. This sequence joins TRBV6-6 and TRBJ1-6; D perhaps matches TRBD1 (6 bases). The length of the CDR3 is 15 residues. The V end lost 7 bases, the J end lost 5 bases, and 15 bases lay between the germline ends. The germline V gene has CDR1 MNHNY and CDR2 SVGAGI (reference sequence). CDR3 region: CASTVARGNNSPLHF. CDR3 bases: TGTGCCAGCACTGTAGCGAGGGGGAATAATTCACCCCTCCACTTT.

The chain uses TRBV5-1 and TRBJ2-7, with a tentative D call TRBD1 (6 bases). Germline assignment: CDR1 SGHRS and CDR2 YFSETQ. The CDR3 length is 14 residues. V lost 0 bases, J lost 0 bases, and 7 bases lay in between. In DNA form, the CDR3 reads TGCGCCAGCAGCTTGGGACAGGCCTCCTACGAGCAGTACTTC. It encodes CASSLGQASYEQYF. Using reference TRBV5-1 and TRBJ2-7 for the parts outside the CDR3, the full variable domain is KAGVTQTPRYLIKTRGQQVTLSCSPISGHRSVSWYQQTPGQGLQFLFEYFSETQRNKGNFPGRFSGRQFSNSRSEMNVSTLELGDSALYLCASSLGQASYEQYFGPGTRLTVT.

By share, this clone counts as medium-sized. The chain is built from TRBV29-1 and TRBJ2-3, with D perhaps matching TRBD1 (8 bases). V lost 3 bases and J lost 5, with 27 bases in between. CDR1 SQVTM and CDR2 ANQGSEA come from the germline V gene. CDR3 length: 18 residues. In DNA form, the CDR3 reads TGCAGCGTTGAGGGGCAGGGGGCCAGTGGGAGGGCTAAAGATACGCAGTATTTT. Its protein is CSVEGQGASGRAKDTQYF.

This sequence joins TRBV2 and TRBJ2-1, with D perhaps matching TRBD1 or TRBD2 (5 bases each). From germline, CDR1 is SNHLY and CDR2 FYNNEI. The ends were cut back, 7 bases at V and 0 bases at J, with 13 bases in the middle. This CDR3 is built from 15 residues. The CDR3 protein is CASMVGAGSYNEQFF. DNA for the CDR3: TGTGCCAGCATGGTCGGGGCCGGCTCCTACAATGAGCAGTTCTTC.